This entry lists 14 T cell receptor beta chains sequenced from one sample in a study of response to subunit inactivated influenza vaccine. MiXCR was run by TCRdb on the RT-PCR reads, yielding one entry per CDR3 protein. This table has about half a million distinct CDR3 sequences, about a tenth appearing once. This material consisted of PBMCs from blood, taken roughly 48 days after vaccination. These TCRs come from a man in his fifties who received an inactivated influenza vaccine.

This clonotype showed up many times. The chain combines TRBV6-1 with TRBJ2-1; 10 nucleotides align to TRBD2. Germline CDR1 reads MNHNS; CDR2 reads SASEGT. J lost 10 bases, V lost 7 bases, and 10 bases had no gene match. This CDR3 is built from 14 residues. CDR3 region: CASKSGRAEREQFF. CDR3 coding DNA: TGTGCCAGCAAAAGCGGGAGGGCCGAGAGGGAGCAGTTCTTC.

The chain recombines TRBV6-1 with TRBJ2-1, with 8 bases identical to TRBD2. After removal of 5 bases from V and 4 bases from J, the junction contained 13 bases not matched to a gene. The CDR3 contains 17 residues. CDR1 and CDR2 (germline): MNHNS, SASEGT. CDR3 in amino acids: CASSQSPPGGLYNEQFF. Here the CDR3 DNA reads TGTGCCAGCAGTCAGTCTCCCCCGGGGGGGCTTTACAATGAGCAGTTCTTC.

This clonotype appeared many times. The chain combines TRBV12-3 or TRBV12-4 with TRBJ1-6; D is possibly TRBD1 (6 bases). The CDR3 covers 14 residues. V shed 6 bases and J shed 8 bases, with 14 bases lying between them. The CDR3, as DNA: TGTGCCAGCAGCCCCAGGGGAGGTGATTCACCCCTCCACTTT. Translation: CASSPRGGDSPLHF.

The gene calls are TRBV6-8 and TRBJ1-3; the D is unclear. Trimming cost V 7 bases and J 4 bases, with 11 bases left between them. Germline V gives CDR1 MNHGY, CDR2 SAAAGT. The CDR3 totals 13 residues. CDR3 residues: CASTKFWGNTIYF. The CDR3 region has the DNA TGTGCCAGCACGAAGTTCTGGGGAAACACCATATATTTT.

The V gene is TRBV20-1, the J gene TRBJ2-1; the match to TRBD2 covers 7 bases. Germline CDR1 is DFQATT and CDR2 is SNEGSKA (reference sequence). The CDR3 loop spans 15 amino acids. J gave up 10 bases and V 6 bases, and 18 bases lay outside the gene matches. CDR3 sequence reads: CSAPPGGSEANEQFF. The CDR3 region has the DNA TGCAGTGCCCCCCCGGGCGGGAGCGAGGCGAACGAGCAGTTCTTC.

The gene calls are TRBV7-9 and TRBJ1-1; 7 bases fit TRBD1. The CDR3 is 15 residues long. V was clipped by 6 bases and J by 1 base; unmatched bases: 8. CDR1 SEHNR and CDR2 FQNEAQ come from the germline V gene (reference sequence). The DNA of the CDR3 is TGTGCCAGCAGTTGGAATAGGGACAGGAACACTGAAGCTTTCTTT. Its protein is CASSWNRDRNTEAFF.

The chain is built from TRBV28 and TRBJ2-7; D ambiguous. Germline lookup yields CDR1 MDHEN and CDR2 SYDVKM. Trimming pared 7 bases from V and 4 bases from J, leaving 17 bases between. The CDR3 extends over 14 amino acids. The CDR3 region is CASTSDLSYYEQYF. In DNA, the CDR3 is TGTGCCAGCACATCGGACCTATCGTATTACGAGCAGTACTTC.

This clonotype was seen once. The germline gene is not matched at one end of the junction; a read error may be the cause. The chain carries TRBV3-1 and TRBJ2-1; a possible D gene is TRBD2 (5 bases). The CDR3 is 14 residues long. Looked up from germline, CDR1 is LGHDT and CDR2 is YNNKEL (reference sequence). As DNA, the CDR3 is TGTGCCAGCAGTCGCGGACTGGGCTACAGTGAGCAGTTCTTC. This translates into CASSRGLGYSEQFF.

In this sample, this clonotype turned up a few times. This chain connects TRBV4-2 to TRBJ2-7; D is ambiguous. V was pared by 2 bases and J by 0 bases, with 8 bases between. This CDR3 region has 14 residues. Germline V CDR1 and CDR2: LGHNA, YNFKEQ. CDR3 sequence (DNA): TGTGCCAGCAGCCAAACCACGCCCTCCTACGAGCAGTACTTC. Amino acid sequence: CASSQTTPSYEQYF.

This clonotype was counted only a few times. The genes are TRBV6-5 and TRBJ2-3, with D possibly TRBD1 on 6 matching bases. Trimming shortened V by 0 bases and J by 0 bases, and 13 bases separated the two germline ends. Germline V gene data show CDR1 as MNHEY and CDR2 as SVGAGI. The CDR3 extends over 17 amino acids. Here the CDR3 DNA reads TGTGCCAGCAGTTACTCGTTCAGGACAGCTAGCACAGATACGCAGTATTTT. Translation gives CASSYSFRTASTDTQYF.

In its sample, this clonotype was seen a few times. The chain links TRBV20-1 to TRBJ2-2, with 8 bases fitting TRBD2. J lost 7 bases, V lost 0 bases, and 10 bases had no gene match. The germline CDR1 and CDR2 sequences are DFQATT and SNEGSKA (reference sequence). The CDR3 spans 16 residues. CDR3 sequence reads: CSARDVRSGGFGELFF. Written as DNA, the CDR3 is TGCAGTGCTAGAGATGTCAGATCGGGGGGGTTCGGGGAGCTGTTTTTT.

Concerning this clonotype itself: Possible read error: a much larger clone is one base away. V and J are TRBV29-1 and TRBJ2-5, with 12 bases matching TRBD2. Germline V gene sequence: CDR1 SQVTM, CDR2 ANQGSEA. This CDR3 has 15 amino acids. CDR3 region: CSVEGGLAGSETQCF. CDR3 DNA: TGCAGCGTTGAGGGCGGACTAGCGGGATCGGAGACCCAGTGCTTC. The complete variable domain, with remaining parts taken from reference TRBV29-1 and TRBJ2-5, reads SAVISQKPSRDICQRGTSLTIQCQVDSQVTMMFWYRQQPGQSLTLIATANQGSEATYESGFVIDKFPISRPNLTFSTLTVSNMSPEDSSIYLCSVEGGLAGSETQCFGPGTRLLVL.

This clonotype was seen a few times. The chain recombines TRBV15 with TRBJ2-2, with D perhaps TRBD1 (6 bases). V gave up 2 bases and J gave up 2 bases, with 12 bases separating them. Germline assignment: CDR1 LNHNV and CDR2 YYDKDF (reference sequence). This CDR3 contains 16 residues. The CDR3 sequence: CATSRIRGSNTGELFF. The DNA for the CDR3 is TGTGCCACCAGCAGAATAAGGGGGAGTAACACCGGGGAGCTGTTTTTT.

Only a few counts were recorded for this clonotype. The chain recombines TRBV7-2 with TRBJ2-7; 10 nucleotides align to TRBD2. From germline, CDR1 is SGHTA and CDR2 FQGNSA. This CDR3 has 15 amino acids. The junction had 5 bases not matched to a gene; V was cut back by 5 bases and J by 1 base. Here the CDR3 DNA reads TGTGCCAGCAGCCCCTCTAGCGGGAGTTCCTACGAGCAGTACTTC. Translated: CASSPSSGSSYEQYF.